This T cell receptor beta chain appears in the sequencing data of a study of control samples from healthy donors and cancer patients. CDR3 length: 15 residues. CDR1 MNHNY and CDR2 SVGAGI come from the germline V gene (reference sequence). J lost 5 bases, V lost 4 bases, and 5 bases had no gene match. Some clones are missing from TCRdb's copy, which holds only in-frame ones; the method was immunoSEQ multiplex PCR. Of about 140,000 clones in the sample, 94% were seen once. This receptor was obtained from a man aged 35 to 55 in good health. Material for sequencing was blood. The chain joins TRBV6-6 to TRBJ2-2; the match to TRBD1 covers 9 bases. The CDR3 sequence is CASSFTGTGTGELFF. CDR3 sequence (DNA): TGTGCCAGCAGTTTTACCGGGACAGGGACCGGGGAGCTGTTTTTT.